These 20 T cell receptor beta chains came from one sample sequenced in a study of CD8 T cells in Susac syndrome. An amount of RNA that ranged from roughly 0.5 to 1 ug was reverse transcribed with random hexamers. TCRdb itself ran the immunoSEQ multiplex PCR reads through MiXCR, one entry per CDR3 protein. The table has some 150,000 distinct CDR3 sequences, around 95% seen once. Sequences were obtained from CD8+ T cells from PBMCs. The origin of the receptors is a human donor with multiple sclerosis.

The chain employs TRBV24-1 and TRBJ1-5; 11 nucleotides align to TRBD1. The CDR3 spans 14 residues. Per germline, CDR1 KGHDR and CDR2 SFDVKD. After removal of 9 bases from V and 4 bases from J, the junction contained 4 bases not matched to a gene. The CDR3 spells CATSDRGQNQPQHF. CDR3 nucleotides: TGTGCCACCTCGGACAGGGGGCAGAATCAGCCCCAGCATTTT.

The chain joins TRBV20-1 to TRBJ2-7; D may be TRBD1 (6 bases). The germline gives CDR1 DFQATT, CDR2 SNEGSKA (reference sequence). Trimming shortened V by 5 bases and J by 1 base, and 15 bases separated the two germline ends. CDR3 length: 14 residues. The CDR3 loop reads CSAEHDRSSYEQYF. The CDR3 bases are TGCAGTGCTGAACACGACAGGAGTTCCTACGAGCAGTACTTC.

The rearrangement links TRBV5-1 to TRBJ2-7, with 7 bases that match TRBD1. V gave up 0 bases and J gave up 2 bases; unmatched junction bases: 8. The CDR3 consists of 16 residues. Germline CDR1 is SGHRS and CDR2 is YFSETQ. The DNA for the CDR3 is TGCGCCAGCAGCTTGGCCAGTTTGCAGGGGGCCTACGAGCAGTACTTC. Translation gives CASSLASLQGAYEQYF. The complete variable domain, with remaining parts taken from reference TRBV5-1 and TRBJ2-7, reads KAGVTQTPRYLIKTRGQQVTLSCSPISGHRSVSWYQQTPGQGLQFLFEYFSETQRNKGNFPGRFSGRQFSNSRSEMNVSTLELGDSALYLCASSLASLQGAYEQYFGPGTRLTVT.

J is TRBJ2-5 and V is TRBV7-3, with D uncertain. Trimming removed 2 bases from V and 2 bases from J, with 12 bases in between. The CDR3 sequence is 15 residues long. Germline lookup yields CDR1 SGHTA and CDR2 FQGTGA. The CDR3 region has the DNA TGTGCCAGCAGCTTATATGGTGGTCATCAAGAGACCCAGTACTTC. Its translation: CASSLYGGHQETQYF.

CDR3 sequence reads: CASSQGMSGGIRYNEQFF. The CDR3 DNA is TGTGCCAGCAGCCAAGGCATGAGCGGGGGCATCCGCTACAATGAGCAGTTCTTC. V and J are TRBV3-1 and TRBJ2-1, with 8 bases aligning to TRBD2. The V and J ends lost 1 base and 3 bases, in that order; junction bases with no gene match: 11. In germline, CDR1 is LGHDT, CDR2 YNNKEL (reference sequence). This CDR3 contains 18 residues.

The V and J genes are TRBV12-5 and TRBJ2-3; D perhaps matches TRBD1 (6 bases). CDR3 size: 15 residues. Germline CDR1 is LGHNT and CDR2 is FRNRAP. Trimming took 1 base from V and 9 from J, leaving 17 bases between them. This CDR3 is CASGLGPLRGDTQYF. In DNA form, the CDR3 reads TGTGCTAGTGGTTTGGGGCCTCTCAGGGGAGACACGCAGTATTTT.

The chain carries TRBV7-2 and TRBJ1-5; D gene uncertain. CDR1 is SGHTA, CDR2 FQGNSA, per germline. Trimming took off 5 bases at V and 7 bases at J, with 12 bases between the two ends. The CDR3 sequence is 13 residues long. The CDR3 DNA sequence: TGTGCCAGCAGCCTAACGCGGTCCCAGCCCCAGCATTTT. It codes for CASSLTRSQPQHF.

The genes are TRBV9 and TRBJ2-3; D is tentatively TRBD1 or TRBD2 (7 bases each). The V gene lost 4 bases and the J gene lost 1 base, with 19 bases spanning the gap. Germline CDR1 is SGDLS and CDR2 is YYNGEE. The CDR3 consists of 17 residues. The CDR3 region is CASSPPQGGGRTDTQYF. CDR3 DNA: TGTGCCAGCAGCCCCCCCCAGGGAGGGGGCCGCACAGATACGCAGTATTTT. Supplemented by reference TRBV9 and TRBJ2-3, the full variable domain reads DSGVTQTPKHLITATGQRVTLRCSPRSGDLSVYWYQQSLDQGLQFLIQYYNGEERAKGNILERFSAQQFPDLHSELNLSSLELGDSALYFCASSPPQGGGRTDTQYFGPGTRLTVL.

The CDR3 DNA is TGTGCCAGCAGCATCCCCATAGGCTCTGGGGCCAACGTCCTGACTTTC. Protein sequence: CASSIPIGSGANVLTF. The chain links TRBV9 to TRBJ2-6; no definite D call. Trimming removed 4 bases at V and 0 bases at J, with 11 bases between. The CDR3 runs 16 residues. Germline CDR1 SGDLS, CDR2 YYNGEE.

This clonotype appeared a single time. The chain combines TRBV12-3 or TRBV12-4 with TRBJ2-6; D remains ambiguous. V was trimmed by 9 bases and J by 2 bases, leaving 5 bases between them. The CDR3 is 12 residues long. The CDR3 nucleotides are TGTGCCAGTATGCCTGGGGCCAACGTCCTGACTTTC. Its translation: CASMPGANVLTF.

This chain uses TRBV13 with TRBJ1-2; 8 bases align to TRBD1. The junction had 9 bases not matched to a gene; V was cut back by 5 bases and J by 4 bases. Germline lookup yields CDR1 PRHDT and CDR2 FYEKMQ (reference sequence). This CDR3 region has 15 residues. CDR3 sequence: CASSTGQGYPYGYTF. In DNA, the CDR3 is TGTGCCAGCAGCACCGGACAGGGCTACCCCTATGGCTACACCTTC.

The chain links TRBV5-4 to TRBJ1-2, with TRBD1 matching over 8 bases. Germline-derived CDR1 and CDR2 are SGHNT and YYREEE (reference sequence). With 3 bases clipped from V and 3 bases from J, the junction kept 10 bases outside the gene matches. The CDR3 is 16 amino acids. Written as DNA, the CDR3 is TGTGCCAGCAGCTCCCCAGGGGACAGGATCCACTATGGCTACACCTTC. Translation: CASSSPGDRIHYGYTF.

The chain uses TRBV6-1 and TRBJ1-2, with unresolved D. Germline V lookup: CDR1 MNHNS, CDR2 SASEGT. This CDR3 has 13 residues. V lost 3 bases, J lost 2 bases, and 7 bases lay in between. This chain's CDR3 is CASSDIGNYGYTF. CDR3 nucleotides: TGTGCCAGCAGTGATATAGGAAACTATGGCTACACCTTC.

This chain uses TRBV29-1 with TRBJ2-7; a weak D match, TRBD1 (6 bases). The V and J ends lost 5 bases and 1 base respectively, with 21 bases between them. Germline V lookup: CDR1 SQVTM, CDR2 ANQGSEA. CDR3 length: 16 amino acids. This CDR3 reads CSVIGTPGLPSYEQYF. CDR3 coding DNA: TGCAGCGTTATCGGGACACCTGGGCTCCCATCCTACGAGCAGTACTTC.

V gene TRBV7-8 combines with J gene TRBJ2-3, with D possibly TRBD1 on 5 matching bases. V lost 4 bases and J lost 0, with 17 bases in between. The CDR3 spans 17 residues. CDR1 and CDR2 (germline): SGHVS, FQNEAQ. CDR3 residues: CASSYPQGASSTDTQYF. CDR3 DNA: TGTGCCAGCAGCTATCCTCAAGGGGCATCTAGCACAGATACGCAGTATTTT.

The V gene is TRBV12-3 or TRBV12-4, the J gene TRBJ2-7; the D gene is possibly TRBD2 (6 bases). The CDR3 runs to 15 residues. V lost 1 base and J 3 bases, leaving 13 bases between the germline ends. The CDR3 nucleotides read TGTGCCAGCAGTTTAGGGCTCGGGGGTTTCTACGAGCAGTACTTC. Protein product: CASSLGLGGFYEQYF.

The chain has TRBV19 and TRBJ1-1, with D tentatively TRBD1 (5 bases). The CDR3 has 12 amino acids. V was trimmed by 3 bases and J by 3 bases, leaving 5 bases between them. Per the germline V gene, CDR1 is LNHDA and CDR2 is SQIVND (reference sequence). CDR3 region: CASSMGHTEAFF. The CDR3 DNA follows: TGTGCCAGTAGTATGGGGCACACTGAAGCTTTCTTT.

The V gene is TRBV7-3, the J gene TRBJ2-1; possible D gene TRBD2, 6 bases. The CDR3 spans 13 residues. V gave up 4 bases and J gave up 8 bases, with 12 bases separating them. Germline CDR1 SGHTA, CDR2 FQGTGA. CDR3 loop: CASSSGGNDEQFF. For the CDR3, the DNA is TGTGCCAGCAGCTCCGGGGGTAACGATGAGCAGTTCTTC.

This clonotype appeared once. The DNA for the CDR3 is TGCAGTGCTAGAGATTACAACGGGGATCAGCCCCAGCATTTT. Translated: CSARDYNGDQPQHF. This rearrangement joins TRBV20-1 to TRBJ1-5; D remains ambiguous. This CDR3 is 14 amino acids long. Germline V gene data show CDR1 as DFQATT and CDR2 as SNEGSKA (reference sequence). Trimming removed 0 bases from V and 5 bases from J, with 11 bases in between.

The chain recombines TRBV12-3 or TRBV12-4 with TRBJ1-5; possible D gene TRBD1, 6 bases. Trimming removed 1 base at V and 0 bases at J, with 10 bases between. The CDR3 contains 16 residues. This CDR3 reads CASSLGGAHSNQPQHF. As DNA, the CDR3 is TGTGCCAGCAGTTTAGGGGGGGCCCATAGCAATCAGCCCCAGCATTTT.